A selection of T cell receptor beta chains follows, all from one sample in a study of T-cell reconstitution after alpha-beta-depleted transplantation in children. TCRdb passed the PCR reads through MiXCR, listing each CDR3 protein once. The sample lists roughly 490,000 distinct CDR3 sequences; more than 9.5% were seen once. The source material was PBMCs, mostly from graft donor cells, sampled 180 days after TCRalphabeta/CD19-depleted stem cell transplant. Receptor source: a female patient aged 2-15 years who had a stem cell transplant for aplastic anemia, so the T cells may come from the graft donor. Each CDR3 is given with its conserved first and last residue. The order of the fields is V gene, clone size, CDR3 protein. The listing skips clone size in some rows; elsewhere it reads once, few, many or a size class.

V gene: TRBV2; clone size: few; CDR3 protein: CASSGLTNYGYTF
V gene: TRBV29-1; clone size: few; CDR3 protein: CSVDIEGNEAFF
V gene: TRBV28; clone size: few; CDR3 protein: CASSPLPGTGEDYGYTF
V gene: TRBV21-1; clone size: -; CDR3 protein: CASSKVLVCDRGNYGYTF
V gene: TRBV9; clone size: few; CDR3 protein: CASSGSHDRGWAETQYF
V gene: TRBV20-1; clone size: -; CDR3 protein: CSAAQRGLNTEAFF
V gene: TRBV20-1; clone size: few; CDR3 protein: CSAEQGARAQPQHF
V gene: TRBV6-2/TRBV6-3; clone size: -; CDR3 protein: CASRHDRLRPSGELFF
V gene: TRBV5-6; clone size: -; CDR3 protein: CASSLRLLAGYNEQFF
V gene: TRBV5-5; clone size: -; CDR3 protein: CASGSGTGYGYTF
V gene: TRBV27; clone size: few; CDR3 protein: CASSPIYPGNTIYF
V gene: TRBV20-1; clone size: few; CDR3 protein: CSARSRGGGQPQHF
V gene: TRBV12-3/TRBV12-4; clone size: few; CDR3 protein: CASSLMGAPTEAFF
V gene: TRBV29-1; clone size: -; CDR3 protein: CSVRDRGDYNEQFF
V gene: TRBV5-1; clone size: many; CDR3 protein: CASSLSGRVEETQYF
V gene: TRBV24-1; clone size: many; CDR3 protein: CATSDLNNEQFF
V gene: TRBV10-3; clone size: -; CDR3 protein: CAISRQGVNTEAFF
V gene: TRBV20-1; clone size: few; CDR3 protein: CSARAGAKNIQYF